The sequence of this T cell receptor beta chain was determined in a study of T cell responses to AZD1222 COVID-19 vaccine. Study observations and caveats: At study baseline, merely a handful of AZD1222 recipients were seropositive. Clonal diversity may have been underestimated, and the donors were mostly white British, with more females than males. Spike-specific TCR repertoires showed rising breadth and depth after two AZD1222 doses.

The CDR3 extends over 16 amino acids. Germline V gene data show CDR1 as KGHSH and CDR2 as LQKENI. Trimming at V came to 3 bases and at J to 2 bases, leaving 7 bases not matched to a gene. A few counts support this clone. Its cognate antigen is unknown. Both about-4-week and about-12-week second-dose recipients were combined. Repertoires were generated with immunoSEQ multiplex PCR, while TCRdb's copy carries only in-frame clones and drops some. The sample includes some 100,000 clones, approximately 87% of them seen just once. The source was peripheral blood, collected 28 days after the second AZD1222 dose. The chain recombines TRBV18 with TRBJ1-3; TRBD1 matches at 7 bases. This receptor was taken from an adult who received the AZD1222 COVID-19 vaccine. The CDR3, as DNA: TGTGCCAGCTCACCGACAGGGCTTAACGCTGGAAACACCATATATTTT. The encoded protein is CASSPTGLNAGNTIYF. Full variable domain (remainder filled in from reference TRBV18 and TRBJ1-3): NAGVMQNPRHLVRRRGQEARLRCSPMKGHSHVYWYRQLPEEGLKFMVYLQKENIIDESGMPKERFSAEFPKEGPSILRIQQVVRGDSAAYFCASSPTGLNAGNTIYFGEGSWLTVV.